The T cell receptor beta chain described here comes from a study of blood T cell repertoires in COVID-19. Study details: Samples came from the United States, Italy and Spain, spanning acute and convalescent COVID-19. PBMCs, B-cell-depleted T cells, or T cells were the source of the cDNA or gDNA that made up the material.

Original analysis: Reference gene primer amplification yielded estimated nucleated cell counts. Here immunoSEQ multiplex PCR was the method, and the copy in TCRdb shows in-frame clones only, minus some. The D gene and trimming were derived from the DNA, and the V and J assignments and clone size from that table. Here the sample spans 250,000 to 300,000 clones, approximately 90% being singletons. This CDR3 is built from 15 residues. From germline, CDR1 is ENHRY and CDR2 SYGVKD. V shed 10 bases, J shed 4 bases, and the junction held 13 bases outside the gene matches. The receptor's source is a man aged 18 to 29 with active or convalescent COVID-19. The sample was peripheral blood. This sequence joins TRBV10-3 and TRBJ1-3; TRBD1 matches at 7 bases. The CDR3: CATSSVTGVGNTIYF. The CDR3 nucleotides are TGTGCCACCTCCTCGGTAACAGGGGTGGGAAACACCATATATTTT.